The 21 T cell receptor beta chains in this list originate from one sample, sequenced in a study of cytomegalovirus exposure and HLA in healthy donors (TCRdb year 2017). Preparation of the library involved the immunoSEQ multiplex PCR assay. For the multiplex PCR, a mixture combining 60 forward primers for TCR Vbeta segments and 13 reverse primers for TCR Jbeta segments was used. TCRdb took this table from immuneACCESS and kept in-frame rearrangements with V and J called. Such tables lack part of the clones; where checked against another copy, unresolved V genes explain under half of the gap, and the rest is unexplained. In this sample the table shows over 150,000 clones, 75% to 90% of which occur a single time. 1% of the sample is held by the ten biggest clonotypes. The specimen was PBMCs. The receptors here all came from a boy aged 2-9 years in good health and CMV-seronegative.

Points on this clone: Other DNA sequences of this sample code for an identical CDR3. The chain recombines TRBV30 with TRBJ2-5; the D gene is possibly TRBD2 (6 bases). The germline V and J ends were trimmed by 3 bases and 2 bases, with 7 bases remaining between them. The V gene's germline CDR1 is GTSNPN and CDR2 SVGIG (reference sequence). The CDR3 contains 12 residues. CDR3 amino acids: CAWSGGQETQYF. DNA for the CDR3: TGTGCCTGGAGCGGGGGACAAGAGACCCAGTACTTC.

The chain carries TRBV28 and TRBJ2-7; 8 positions agree with TRBD1. Germline loops: CDR1 MDHEN, CDR2 SYDVKM. V lost 8 bases, J lost 2 bases, and 2 bases stayed unmatched. The CDR3 loop spans 12 amino acids. CDR3 protein: CASRQGTYEQYF. CDR3 DNA: TGTGCCAGCCGACAGGGGACCTACGAGCAGTACTTC.

This clone was recorded a few times. The chain has TRBV19 and TRBJ2-2, with 10 bases aligning to TRBD2. J gave up 0 bases and V 2 bases, and 6 bases lay outside the gene matches. CDR1 LNHDA and CDR2 SQIVND come from the germline V gene (reference sequence). The CDR3 length is 18 residues. CDR3 sequence (DNA): TGTGCCAGTAGTATAACTAGCGGGGCGTTCGCGAACACCGGGGAGCTGTTTTTT. It specifies CASSITSGAFANTGELFF.

This clone was seen once. The rearrangement uses TRBV28 and TRBJ1-2; 9 positions match TRBD1. V was pared by 4 bases and J by 4 bases, with 13 bases of the junction left unmatched. The CDR3 sequence is 17 residues long. Germline-derived CDR1 and CDR2 are MDHEN and SYDVKM. The CDR3 DNA reads TGTGCCAGCAGTTCCGAGACAGGGGGGGGGTCGATCTATGGCTACACCTTC. Its translation is CASSSETGGGSIYGYTF.

The chain couples TRBV2 to TRBJ2-3; D not certain. The V end was cut by 4 bases, the J end by 0 bases, with 11 bases between. The CDR3 length is 15 residues. CDR1 is SNHLY, CDR2 FYNNEI, per germline. The CDR3 loop reads CASSAGQASTDTQYF. The CDR3 nucleotides read TGTGCCAGCAGTGCTGGGCAGGCCAGCACAGATACGCAGTATTTT.

Concerning this clone: One junction end disagrees with the germline gene, perhaps due to a read error. J is TRBJ1-1 and V is TRBV7-9; TRBD1 matches 10 bases. In germline, CDR1 is SEHNR, CDR2 FQNEAQ (reference sequence). The CDR3 is 19 residues long. CDR3 nucleotides: TGTTCCAGCAGCCCCACCCCTGGGACAGGGGTTGACATGAACACTGAAGCTTTCTTT. This sequence encodes CSSSPTPGTGVDMNTEAFF.

The chain combines TRBV4-2 with TRBJ2-1, with 7 bases identical to TRBD2. The CDR3 runs to 15 residues. CDR1 LGHNA and CDR2 YNFKEQ come from the germline V gene. With V trimmed by 5 bases and J by 3 bases, 7 bases remained unmatched. The DNA for the CDR3 is TGTGCCAGCAGCAGGTCGGCGGGAGTCTACAATGAGCAGTTCTTC. Residues: CASSRSAGVYNEQFF.

This clone showed up just once. The chain has TRBV11-2 and TRBJ2-7; 12 bases match TRBD1. There are 17 residues in the CDR3. V was pared by 1 base and J by 5 bases, with 9 bases of the junction left unmatched. Germline CDR1 reads SGHAT; CDR2 reads FQNNGV. CDR3 residues: CASSLVGTGGAFDEQYV. CDR3 in DNA: TGTGCCAGCAGCTTAGTGGGGACAGGGGGCGCATTCGACGAGCAGTACGTC.

In its sample, this clone was seen a few times. The gene calls are TRBV5-1 and TRBJ2-1, with 10 bases identical to TRBD2. With 2 bases clipped from V and 10 bases from J, the junction kept 12 bases outside the gene matches. CDR3 size: 16 residues. Germline lookup yields CDR1 SGHRS and CDR2 YFSETQ. The CDR3 here is CASSFRPVAGGVEQFF. CDR3 bases: TGCGCCAGCAGCTTCCGGCCGGTAGCGGGAGGAGTAGAGCAGTTCTTC.

V gene TRBV7-3 combines with J gene TRBJ2-1; 9 bases line up with TRBD2. The CDR3 runs 15 residues. V shed 4 bases, J shed 4 bases, and the junction held 5 bases outside the gene matches. The V gene's germline CDR1 is SGHTA and CDR2 FQGTGA. The CDR3, as DNA: TGTGCCAGCAGCTCCGGGACTAGCCCATACAATGAGCAGTTCTTC. The encoded protein is CASSSGTSPYNEQFF.

The chain couples TRBV29-1 to TRBJ1-2; 7 nucleotides match TRBD1. This CDR3 region has 11 residues. The germline gives CDR1 SQVTM, CDR2 ANQGSEA. J lost 6 bases, V lost 7 bases, and 5 bases had no gene match. CDR3 protein: CSGHTGDGYTF. For the CDR3, the DNA is TGCAGCGGCCATACAGGGGATGGCTACACCTTC.

This clone showed up just a few times. CDR3 in DNA: TGTGCCAGCAGCTTAGATGCCCCCTGGGGGGTTAATTCACCCCTCCACTTT. It yields the protein CASSLDAPWGVNSPLHF. The chain combines TRBV11-2 with TRBJ1-6, with a weak D call TRBD1 (5 bases). CDR1 is SGHAT and CDR2 is FQNNGV in the germline V gene. V was pared by 0 bases and J by 6 bases, with 15 bases between. There are 17 residues in the CDR3.

The CDR3 sequence: CASSNGDRAFSYEQYV. Written as DNA, the CDR3 is TGTGCCAGCAGCAATGGGGACAGGGCTTTCTCCTACGAGCAGTACGTC. V and J are TRBV7-8 and TRBJ2-7, with TRBD1 identical over 9 bases. V gave up 5 bases and J gave up 0 bases; unmatched junction bases: 8. This CDR3 region has 16 residues. The germline V gene encodes CDR1 SGHVS and CDR2 FQNEAQ.

The chain uses TRBV28 and TRBJ2-7; 7 bases line up with TRBD1. With 7 bases clipped from V and 1 base from J, the junction kept 1 base outside the gene matches. Looked up from germline, CDR1 is MDHEN and CDR2 is SYDVKM. The CDR3 contains 12 residues. The CDR3 bases are TGTGCCAGCAAGACAGGGTCCTACGAGCAGTACTTC. It yields the protein CASKTGSYEQYF. Using reference TRBV28 and TRBJ2-7 for the parts outside the CDR3, the full variable domain is DVKVTQSSRYLVKRTGEKVFLECVQDMDHENMFWYRQDPGLGLRLIYFSYDVKMKEKGDIPEGYSVSREKKERFSLILESASTNQTSMYLCASKTGSYEQYFGPGTRLTVT.

The chain couples TRBV6-1 to TRBJ1-2, with a possible D match to TRBD1 (6 bases). CDR1 is MNHNS, CDR2 SASEGT, per germline. The CDR3 is 13 residues long. Trimming cost V 2 bases and J 6 bases, with 10 bases left between them. This CDR3 is CASSETGTDGYTF. The CDR3 coding sequence is TGTGCCAGCAGTGAAACAGGGACCGATGGCTACACCTTC.

The V and J genes are TRBV28 and TRBJ2-5; TRBD2 aligns across 10 bases. This CDR3 region has 16 residues. The V gene's germline CDR1 is MDHEN and CDR2 SYDVKM. The V gene end was trimmed by 5 bases and the J gene end by 4 bases; junction bases not matched to a gene: 10. CDR3 amino acids: CASSPVRAGGRETQYF. CDR3 bases: TGTGCCAGCAGTCCGGTTCGAGCGGGGGGGCGAGAGACCCAGTACTTC.

The rearrangement joins TRBV5-1 to TRBJ2-3; 14 nucleotides match TRBD2. The V gene end was trimmed by 0 bases and the J gene end by 5 bases; junction bases not matched to a gene: 8. Germline CDR1 reads SGHRS; CDR2 reads YFSETQ. The CDR3 totals 18 residues. This CDR3 is CASSLGLAGGPGKDTQYF. Here the CDR3 DNA reads TGCGCCAGCAGCTTGGGACTAGCGGGAGGGCCGGGAAAAGATACGCAGTATTTT.

This clone appeared a few times. The rearrangement links TRBV15 to TRBJ2-4; 7 bases match TRBD1. In germline, CDR1 is LNHNV, CDR2 YYDKDF (reference sequence). Trimming cost V 5 bases and J 5 bases; bases outside gene matches: 9. The CDR3 consists of 15 residues. For the CDR3, the DNA is TGTGCCACCAGCGCACCGGGACAGAGGGAAAACATTCAGTACTTC. Translation gives CATSAPGQRENIQYF.

The chain is built from TRBV11-3 and TRBJ2-2; 10 bases agree with TRBD1. Germline CDR1 is SGHNT and CDR2 is YENEEA. This CDR3 region has 14 residues. The V gene end was trimmed by 3 bases and the J gene end by 6 bases; junction bases not matched to a gene: 1. CDR3 sequence: CASSLGQGPGELFF. The CDR3 DNA reads as TGTGCCAGCAGCTTGGGACAGGGGCCCGGGGAGCTGTTTTTT.

The gene calls are TRBV7-6 and TRBJ1-4; 10 bases are a match to TRBD1. In germline, CDR1 is SGHVS, CDR2 FNYEAQ. V lost 6 bases, J lost 0 bases, and 7 bases stayed unmatched. This CDR3 is built from 17 residues. The CDR3 loop is CASRMDRGRTTNEKLFF. The CDR3 coding sequence is TGTGCCAGCAGGATGGACAGGGGGAGGACAACTAATGAAAAACTGTTTTTT.

The chain joins TRBV18 to TRBJ2-3, with TRBD2 matching over 8 bases. This CDR3 region has 16 residues. Germline trimming cut 1 base from V and 1 base from J; bases unmatched to any gene: 4. The germline V gene encodes CDR1 KGHSH and CDR2 LQKENI. For the CDR3, the DNA is TGTGCCAGCTCACCACTTCCGGGAGGGGGCACAGATACGCAGTATTTT. Translation: CASSPLPGGGTDTQYF.